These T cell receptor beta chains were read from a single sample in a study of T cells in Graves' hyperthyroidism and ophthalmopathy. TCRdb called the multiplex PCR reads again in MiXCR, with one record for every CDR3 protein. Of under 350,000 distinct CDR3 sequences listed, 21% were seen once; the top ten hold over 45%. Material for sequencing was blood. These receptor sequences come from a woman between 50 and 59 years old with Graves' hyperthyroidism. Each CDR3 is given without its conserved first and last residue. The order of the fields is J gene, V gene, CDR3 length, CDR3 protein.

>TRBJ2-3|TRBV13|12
ASSAGWSTDTQY
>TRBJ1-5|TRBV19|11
ASKDSHVLPQH
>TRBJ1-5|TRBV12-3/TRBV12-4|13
ASRGGTGGGQPQH
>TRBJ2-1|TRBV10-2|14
ASSAPGGVGNNEQF
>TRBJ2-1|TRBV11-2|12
ASSLKRAYNEQF
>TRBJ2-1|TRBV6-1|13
ASSVGGIPYNEQF
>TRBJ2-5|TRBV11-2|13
ASSTGQGSQETQY
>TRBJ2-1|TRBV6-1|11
ASKRTGGYEQF
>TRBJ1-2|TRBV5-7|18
ASSLSRSLGQSHSSYGYT
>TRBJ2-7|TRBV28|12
ASSLTGMSNEQY
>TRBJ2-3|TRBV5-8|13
ASSLTGGSTDTQY
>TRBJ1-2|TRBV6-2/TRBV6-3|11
ASRPRTAYGYT
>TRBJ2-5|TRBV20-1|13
SARSLAGSWETQY
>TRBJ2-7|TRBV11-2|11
ASSLRTGNEQY
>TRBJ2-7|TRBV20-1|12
SARTSGDLYEQY
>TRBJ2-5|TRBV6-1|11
ASRISGRETQY
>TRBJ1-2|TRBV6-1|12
AITLGTANYGYT
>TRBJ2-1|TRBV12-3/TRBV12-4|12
ASSLVRGANEQF
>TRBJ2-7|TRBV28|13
ASRPWTGVSYEQY
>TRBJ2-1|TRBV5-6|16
ASSLGPIQNRARNEQF
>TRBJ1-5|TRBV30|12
AWSPLTAAQPQH
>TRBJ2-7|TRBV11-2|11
ASSSDRETQQY
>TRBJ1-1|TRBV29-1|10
SVGQGGTEAF
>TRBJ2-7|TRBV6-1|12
ASRPGQGAYEQY
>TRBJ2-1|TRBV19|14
ASSIPTGYKGNEQF
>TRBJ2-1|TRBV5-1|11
ASSLAGRYEQF
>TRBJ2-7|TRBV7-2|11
ASSLNRVYEQY
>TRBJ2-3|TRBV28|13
ASGYTSPLTDTQY
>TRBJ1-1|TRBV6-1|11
ASRSSGTTEAF
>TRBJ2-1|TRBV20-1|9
SALVFTEQF
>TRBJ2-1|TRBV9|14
ASSVSRGVLENEQF
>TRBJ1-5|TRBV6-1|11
ASNSYSNQPQH
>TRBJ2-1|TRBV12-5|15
ASGLPLDRRCYNEQF
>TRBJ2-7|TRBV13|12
ASSSRGSSYEQY
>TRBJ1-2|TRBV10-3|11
ASRSGGNYGYT
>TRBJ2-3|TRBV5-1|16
ASSFSQGVRGIADTQY
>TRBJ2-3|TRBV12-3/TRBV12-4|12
ASNGVGGTDTQY
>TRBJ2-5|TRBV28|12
ASRGQGLGGTQY
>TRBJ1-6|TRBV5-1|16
ASSFRVGGLGNNSPLH
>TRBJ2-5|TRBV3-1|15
ASSQGRGLAGKETQY
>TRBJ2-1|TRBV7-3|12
ASSSGGANNEQF
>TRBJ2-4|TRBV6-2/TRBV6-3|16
ASNPRGTSGVAKNIQY
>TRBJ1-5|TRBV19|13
ASSNSHISNQPQH
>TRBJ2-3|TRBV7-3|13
ASSLAGGDTDTQY
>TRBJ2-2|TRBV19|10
ASARVTGELF
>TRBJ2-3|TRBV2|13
ASSVLAGGPDTQY
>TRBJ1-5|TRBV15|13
ATSRDPTGNQPQH
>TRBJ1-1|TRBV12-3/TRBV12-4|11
ASVGYMNTEAF
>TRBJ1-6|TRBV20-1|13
SVGTQWFYNSPLH
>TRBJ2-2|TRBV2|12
ATSSDKNTGELF
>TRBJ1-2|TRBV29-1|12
SVVAAGQGKGYT
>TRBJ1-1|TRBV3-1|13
ASASVGWRNTEAF
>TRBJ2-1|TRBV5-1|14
ASSFLLGGLGNEQF
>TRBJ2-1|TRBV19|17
ASSIRASGGASSYNEQF
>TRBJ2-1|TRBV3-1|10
ASSLSYNEQF
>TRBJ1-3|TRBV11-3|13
ASSLASGIGNTIY
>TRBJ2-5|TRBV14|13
ASSQVRLAGETQY
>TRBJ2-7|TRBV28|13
ASSSPSGAPYEQY
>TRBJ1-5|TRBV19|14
ASSIGPGRSNQPQH
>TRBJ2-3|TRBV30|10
AWNWHTDTQY